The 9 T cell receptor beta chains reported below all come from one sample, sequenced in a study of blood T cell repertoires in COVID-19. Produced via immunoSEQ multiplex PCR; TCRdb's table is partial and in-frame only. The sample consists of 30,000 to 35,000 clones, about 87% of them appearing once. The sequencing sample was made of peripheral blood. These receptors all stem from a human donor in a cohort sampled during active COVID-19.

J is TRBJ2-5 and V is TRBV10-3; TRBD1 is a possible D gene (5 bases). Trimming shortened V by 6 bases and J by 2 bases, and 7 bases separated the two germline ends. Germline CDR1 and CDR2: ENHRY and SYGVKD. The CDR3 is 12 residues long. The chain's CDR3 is CAISPGQETQYF. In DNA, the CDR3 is TGTGCCATCAGCCCAGGGCAAGAGACCCAGTACTTC.

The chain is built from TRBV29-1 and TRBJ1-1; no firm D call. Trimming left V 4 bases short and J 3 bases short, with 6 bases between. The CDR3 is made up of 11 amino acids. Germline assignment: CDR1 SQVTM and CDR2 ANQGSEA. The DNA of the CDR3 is TGCAGCGTTGGGAGGGACACTGAAGCTTTCTTT. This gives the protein CSVGRDTEAFF.

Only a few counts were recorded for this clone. The CDR3 loop is CASSQGGSNYGYTF. Here the CDR3 DNA reads TGCGCCAGCAGCCAAGGGGGCTCTAACTATGGCTACACCTTC. V gene TRBV4-1 combines with J gene TRBJ1-2; a weak D match, TRBD1 (5 bases). CDR3 size: 14 residues. With 1 base removed from V and 0 bases from J, the gap between germline ends came to 6 bases. Germline CDR1 reads MGHRA; CDR2 reads YSYEKL.

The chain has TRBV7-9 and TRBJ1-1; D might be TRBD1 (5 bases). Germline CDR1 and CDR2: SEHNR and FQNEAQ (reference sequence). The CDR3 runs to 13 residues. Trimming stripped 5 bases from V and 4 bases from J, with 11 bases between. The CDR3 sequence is CASSRSGGTEAFF. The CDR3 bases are TGTGCCAGCAGCAGATCGGGGGGCACTGAAGCTTTCTTT.

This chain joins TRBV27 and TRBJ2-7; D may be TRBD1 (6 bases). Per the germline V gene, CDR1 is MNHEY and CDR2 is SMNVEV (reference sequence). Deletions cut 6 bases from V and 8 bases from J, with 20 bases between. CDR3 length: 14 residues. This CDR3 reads CASSPSPRDNQQYF. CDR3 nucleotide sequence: TGTGCCAGCAGCCCCTCGCCCCGGGACAACCAGCAGTACTTC.

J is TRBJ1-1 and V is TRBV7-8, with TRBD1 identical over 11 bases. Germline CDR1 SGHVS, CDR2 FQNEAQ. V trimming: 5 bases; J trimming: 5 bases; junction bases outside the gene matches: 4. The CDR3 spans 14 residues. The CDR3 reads CASSGQGAGTEAFF. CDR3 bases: TGTGCCAGCAGCGGACAGGGGGCTGGTACTGAAGCTTTCTTT.

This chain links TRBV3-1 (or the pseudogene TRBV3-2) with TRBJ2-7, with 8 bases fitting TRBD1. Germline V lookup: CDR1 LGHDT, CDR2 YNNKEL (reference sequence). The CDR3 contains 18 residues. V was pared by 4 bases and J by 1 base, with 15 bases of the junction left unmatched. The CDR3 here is CASSPIPGDRRASYEQYF. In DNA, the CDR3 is TGTGCCAGCAGCCCGATTCCAGGGGACAGGAGGGCTTCCTACGAGCAGTACTTC.

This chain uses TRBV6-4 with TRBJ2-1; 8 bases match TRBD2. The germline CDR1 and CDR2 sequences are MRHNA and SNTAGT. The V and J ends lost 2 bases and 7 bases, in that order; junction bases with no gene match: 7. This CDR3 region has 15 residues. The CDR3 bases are TGTGCCAGCAGTGACGCCGGGACTAGGGTGAATGAGCAGTTCTTC. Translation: CASSDAGTRVNEQFF.

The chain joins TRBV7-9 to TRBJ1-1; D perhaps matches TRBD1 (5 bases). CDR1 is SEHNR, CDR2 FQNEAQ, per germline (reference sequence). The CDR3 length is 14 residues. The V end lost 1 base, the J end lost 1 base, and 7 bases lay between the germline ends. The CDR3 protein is CASSLGTTNTEAFF. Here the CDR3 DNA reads TGTGCCAGCAGCTTAGGGACAACGAACACTGAAGCTTTCTTT.